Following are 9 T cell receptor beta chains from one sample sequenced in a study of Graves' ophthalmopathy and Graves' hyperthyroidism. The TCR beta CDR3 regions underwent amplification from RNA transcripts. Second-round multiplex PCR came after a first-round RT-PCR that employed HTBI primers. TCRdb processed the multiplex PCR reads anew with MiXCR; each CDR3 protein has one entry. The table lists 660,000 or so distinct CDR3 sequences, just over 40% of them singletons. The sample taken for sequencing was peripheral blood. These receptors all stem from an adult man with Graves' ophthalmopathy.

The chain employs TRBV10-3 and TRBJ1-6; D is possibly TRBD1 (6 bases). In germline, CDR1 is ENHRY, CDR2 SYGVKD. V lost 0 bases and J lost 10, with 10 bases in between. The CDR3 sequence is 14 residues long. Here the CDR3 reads CAISESTGQSPLHF. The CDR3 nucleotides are TGTGCCATCAGTGAGTCGACGGGACAATCACCCCTCCACTTT.

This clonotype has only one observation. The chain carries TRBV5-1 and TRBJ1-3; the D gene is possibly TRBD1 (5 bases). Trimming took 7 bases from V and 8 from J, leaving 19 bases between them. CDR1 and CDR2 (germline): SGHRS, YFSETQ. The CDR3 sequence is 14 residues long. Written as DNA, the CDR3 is TGCGCCAGCGACCGTGGGACGGTTGGGGACACCATATATTTT. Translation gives CASDRGTVGDTIYF.

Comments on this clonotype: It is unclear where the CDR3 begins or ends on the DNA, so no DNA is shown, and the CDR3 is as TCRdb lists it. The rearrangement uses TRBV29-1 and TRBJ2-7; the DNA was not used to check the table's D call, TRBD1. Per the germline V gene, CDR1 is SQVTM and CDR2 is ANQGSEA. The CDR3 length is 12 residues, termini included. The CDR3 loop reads CSVVAGGAELYF.

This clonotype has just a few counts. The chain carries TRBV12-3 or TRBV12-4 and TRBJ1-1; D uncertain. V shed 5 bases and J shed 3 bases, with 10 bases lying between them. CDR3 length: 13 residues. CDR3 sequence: CASSTQADTEAFF. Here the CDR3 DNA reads TGTGCCAGCAGTACCCAGGCTGACACTGAAGCTTTCTTT.

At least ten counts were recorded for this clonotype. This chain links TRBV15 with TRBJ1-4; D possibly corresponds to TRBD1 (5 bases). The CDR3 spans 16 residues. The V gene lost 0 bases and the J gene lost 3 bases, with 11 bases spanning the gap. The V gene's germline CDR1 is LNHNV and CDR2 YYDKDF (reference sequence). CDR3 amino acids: CATSRDPGAANEKLFF. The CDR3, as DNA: TGTGCCACCAGCAGAGATCCCGGGGCAGCTAATGAAAAACTGTTTTTT.

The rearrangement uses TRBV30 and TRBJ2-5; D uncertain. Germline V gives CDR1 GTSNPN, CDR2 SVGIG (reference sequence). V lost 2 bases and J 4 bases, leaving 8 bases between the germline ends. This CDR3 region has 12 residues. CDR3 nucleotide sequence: TGTGCCTGGAGTTCTGGCGCAGAGACCCAGTACTTC. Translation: CAWSSGAETQYF.

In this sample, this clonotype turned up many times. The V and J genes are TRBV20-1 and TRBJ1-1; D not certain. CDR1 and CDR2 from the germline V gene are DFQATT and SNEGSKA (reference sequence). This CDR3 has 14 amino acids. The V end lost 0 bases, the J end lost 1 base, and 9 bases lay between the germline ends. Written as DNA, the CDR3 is TGCAGTGCTAGAGATCCGAAGGGGAACACTGAAGCTTTCTTT. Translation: CSARDPKGNTEAFF.

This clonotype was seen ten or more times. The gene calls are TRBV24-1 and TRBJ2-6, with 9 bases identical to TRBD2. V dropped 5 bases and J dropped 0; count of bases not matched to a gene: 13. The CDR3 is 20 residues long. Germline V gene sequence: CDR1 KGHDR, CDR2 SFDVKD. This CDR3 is CATSVGLAGYPTSGANVLTF. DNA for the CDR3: TGTGCCACCAGTGTCGGGCTAGCGGGATACCCTACCTCTGGGGCCAACGTCCTGACTTTC.

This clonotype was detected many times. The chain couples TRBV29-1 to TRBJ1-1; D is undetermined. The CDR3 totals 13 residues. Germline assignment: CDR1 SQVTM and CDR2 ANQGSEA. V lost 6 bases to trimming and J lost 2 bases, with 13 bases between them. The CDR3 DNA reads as TGCAGCGTGCCCGGACTGATAAACACTGAAGCTTTCTTT. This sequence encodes CSVPGLINTEAFF.